A selection of T cell receptor beta chains follows, all from one sample in a study of cytomegalovirus exposure and HLA in healthy donors. Data came from immunoSEQ multiplex PCR; TCRdb stores just in-frame clones and leaves some out. The sample consists of about 110,000 clones, around 77% of them appearing once. Sequenced input: PBMCs. The receptors derive from a male donor in good health and CMV-seronegative. The CDR3 runs from the conserved cysteine through the conserved F or W. A D gene is named only where the DNA matches it firmly. Size is omitted from some rows. Given values are once, few, many or a class for expanded clones.

j_call clone_size v_call d_call cdr3_aa cdr3_nt
TRBJ2-2 NA TRBV5-4 TRBD1 CASSSTGDTGELFF TGTGCCAGCAGCTCGACAGGGGACACCGGGGAGCTGTTTTTT
TRBJ2-7 NA TRBV28 TRBD1 CASSLLSDRGYEQYF TGTGCCAGCAGTTTATTAAGCGACAGGGGATACGAGCAGTACTTC
TRBJ2-7 NA TRBV5-4 TRBD1 CASSLPDRYEQYF TGTGCCAGCAGCTTGCCGGACAGGTACGAGCAGTACTTC
TRBJ2-5 NA TRBV5-4 NA CASTPQYSQETQYF TGTGCCAGCACCCCCCAGTACAGCCAAGAGACCCAGTACTTC
TRBJ2-5 NA TRBV6-1 NA CASSPRRERETQYF TGTGCCAGCAGCCCGAGAAGGGAGAGAGAGACCCAGTACTTC
TRBJ2-1 few TRBV6-4 TRBD1 CASSMGTGDYNEQFF TGTGCCAGCAGTATGGGGACAGGGGACTACAATGAGCAGTTCTTC
TRBJ1-1 NA TRBV30 TRBD1 CAWSPPTGQNTEAFF TGTGCCTGGAGTCCTCCGACAGGGCAGAACACTGAAGCTTTCTTT
TRBJ1-1 few TRBV7-2 TRBD1 CASSFGQGNTEAFF TGTGCCAGCAGCTTCGGACAGGGGAACACTGAAGCTTTCTTT
TRBJ2-7 NA TRBV27 TRBD1 CASRMRGTGFYEQYF TGTGCCAGTAGGATGAGGGGGACAGGGTTCTACGAGCAGTACTTC
TRBJ2-1 few TRBV7-9 TRBD2 CASSGRGGSSYNEQFF TGTGCCAGCAGCGGGCGGGGCGGGAGCTCCTACAATGAGCAGTTCTTC
TRBJ2-7 NA TRBV6-1 NA CASTRLQGAYEQYF TGTGCCAGCACCCGTCTGCAGGGCGCCTACGAGCAGTACTTC
TRBJ1-5 NA TRBV9 NA CASSVGGSPNQPQHF TGTGCCAGCAGCGTAGGTGGCAGTCCTAATCAGCCCCAGCATTTT
TRBJ2-7 few TRBV25-1 NA CASSVRTYEQYF TGTGCCAGCAGTGTTAGAACCTACGAGCAGTACTTC
TRBJ2-7 NA TRBV7-2 TRBD2 CASSLNREAYEQYF TGTGCCAGCAGCTTAAATCGGGAGGCCTACGAGCAGTACTTC
TRBJ2-1 once TRBV9 TRBD1 CASTVGTDYNEQFF TGTGCCAGCACCGTCGGGACAGACTACAATGAGCAGTTCTTC
TRBJ2-5 NA TRBV5-6 NA CASSLGQSGETQYF TGTGCCAGCAGCTTGGGGCAGTCAGGGGAGACCCAGTACTTC
TRBJ2-4 few TRBV7-2 TRBD2 CASSSGTSGSGENIQYF TGTGCCAGCAGCTCCGGGACTAGCGGTTCGGGGGAAAACATTCAGTACTTC